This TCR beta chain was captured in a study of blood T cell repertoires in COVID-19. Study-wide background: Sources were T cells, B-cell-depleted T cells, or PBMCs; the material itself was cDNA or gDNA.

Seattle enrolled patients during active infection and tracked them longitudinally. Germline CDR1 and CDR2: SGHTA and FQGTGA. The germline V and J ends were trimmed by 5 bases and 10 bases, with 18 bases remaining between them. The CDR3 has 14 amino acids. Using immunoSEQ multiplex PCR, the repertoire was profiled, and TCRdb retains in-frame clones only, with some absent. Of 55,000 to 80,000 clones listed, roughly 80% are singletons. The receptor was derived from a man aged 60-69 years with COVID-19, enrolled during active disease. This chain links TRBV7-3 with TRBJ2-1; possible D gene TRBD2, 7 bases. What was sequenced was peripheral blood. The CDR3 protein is CASSPREFGGEQFF. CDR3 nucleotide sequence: TGTGCCAGCAGCCCGCGGGAGTTCGGGGGCGAGCAGTTCTTC.